This paragraph reports one TCR beta chain. The antigen this receptor binds is unknown. No clone much larger than this one lies a single base away; base qualities are absent. The record originates from a study of blood T cell repertoires in COVID-19 (dated by TCRdb to 2020 to 2022). About the study as a whole: The collaborator samples originated in the United States, Italy and Spain and spanned the acute and convalescent phases of COVID-19. The material from the prospective study consisted of cDNA or gDNA derived from T cells, B-cell-depleted T cells, or PBMCs. Sample metadata almost always included a de-identified subject ID, COVID-19 status, age in years and sex. The samples were drawn from two sources: the first 160 participants of the ongoing ImmuneRACE study, and 1,254 subjects contributed by 6 global collaborators. Where available, HLA class I and class II types were taken from metadata supplied by the sample provider and were not determined by assay-based typing. The dataset comprised deeply sampled blood TCRbeta repertoires from subjects exposed to, actively infected with, or recovered from COVID-19. The repertoires were made available in a free public database intended to serve as a resource for research on the immune response to SARS-CoV-2. Beyond this particular receptor, the publication reports: How much clinical and demographic metadata was included differed by source and by participant, and the metadata was provided uncurated.

Compared with germline, V lacks 4 bases and J lacks 2 bases; bases without a gene match: 21. Spanning cysteine to phenylalanine, the CDR3 consists of 21 amino acids. Just the 63-base CDR3 DNA is kept, in frame starting at base 1. Taken from the germline V gene (reference sequence), the CDR1 and CDR2 loops are LGHDT and YNNKEL. TCRbeta CDR3 regions were amplified from genomic DNA by means of the immunoSEQ Assay, a bias-controlled multiplex PCR. The study's own analysis went as follows. Within the assay, amplification of reference gene primers was used to estimate how many nucleated cells each sample contained. Sequence reads were collapsed and filtered to measure the absolute abundance of every unique TCRbeta CDR3 rearrangement. For each sample, productive Simpson clonality was calculated as the square root of Simpson's diversity index across productive rearrangements. The table comes from immuneACCESS by way of TCRdb, which keeps in-frame sequences with V and J called. Part of the clones is missing from these tables; in studies checked, under half for an unresolved V gene and the rest for unknown reasons. Clone size and the V and J calls come from that table; the DNA yielded D and trimming. The sample yields around 280,000 clones; around 86% were counted once. Of the sample, 1.7% falls within the top ten clones.

Participants in the prospective study were enrolled through a virtual design, were aged roughly 18 to 95 years, and lived in about two dozen United States geographic areas. To assign participants to cohorts, the prospective study relied on clinical history that participants themselves reported in a screening survey and a study questionnaire. ImmuneRACE Cohort 3 recovered participants were defined by two consecutive negative NP/OP PCR tests, healthcare professional clearance, or symptom resolution. In the prospective study, whole blood, serum and a nasopharyngeal or oropharyngeal swab were collected from each participant by mobile phlebotomists. Over an approximately two-month period, participants in the prospective study had the option of providing additional blood draws and questionnaires. Prospective study blood samples were shipped either frozen or at room temperature before DNA extraction.

The sequence derives from a woman aged 40 to 50 who had recovered from COVID-19. The chain is made from TRBV3-1 (or the pseudogene TRBV3-2) and TRBJ2-3, and TRBD2 aligns with 10 junction nucleotides. Sequences were obtained from PBMCs or T cells enriched from blood (not recorded which). The CDR3 region: CASSLGWLAGVGPLNTDTQYF. Here is the DNA: TGTGCCAGCAGCCTGGGGTGGCTAGCGGGGGTTGGCCCCCTGAACACAGATACGCAGTATTTT.